These 28 T cell receptor beta chains were all obtained from the same sample, sequenced in a study of blood T cell repertoires in COVID-19. Profiled with immunoSEQ multiplex PCR; TCRdb holds only in-frame clones, not every one. This sample has approximately 300,000 clones, with about nine tenths found just once. Sequenced: peripheral blood. The receptors come from a woman aged 50 to 60 who had recovered from COVID-19.

This chain links TRBV19 with TRBJ1-5, with a weak D call TRBD1 (5 bases). Germline lookup yields CDR1 LNHDA and CDR2 SQIVND (reference sequence). The CDR3 is 16 residues long. Trimming cost V 6 bases and J 4 bases, with 19 bases left between them. The CDR3 DNA sequence: TGTGCCAGTAGAACTACTGGGTTGGGGCAAAATCAGCCCCAGCATTTT. Translating it yields CASRTTGLGQNQPQHF.

The chain combines TRBV19 with TRBJ1-4; no reliable D call. Germline CDR1 LNHDA, CDR2 SQIVND (reference sequence). V was shortened by 3 bases and J by 0 bases, with 8 bases between the two germline ends. The CDR3 has 15 amino acids. The DNA for the CDR3 is TGTGCCAGTAGTATGGCTTCAGCAACTAATGAAAAACTGTTTTTT. Amino acid sequence: CASSMASATNEKLFF.

V is TRBV7-8 and J is TRBJ2-7; 9 positions agree with TRBD1. CDR1 is SGHVS and CDR2 is FQNEAQ in the germline V gene. V lost 6 bases, J lost 7 bases, and 7 bases stayed unmatched. The CDR3 runs to 13 residues. The CDR3 region is CASSVQGAGEQYF. The CDR3 DNA is TGTGCCAGCAGTGTACAGGGGGCAGGGGAGCAGTACTTC.

The genes are TRBV5-1 and TRBJ2-2, with 13 bases fitting TRBD2. J was trimmed by 4 bases and V by 4 bases; bases with no gene match: 13. Germline values: CDR1 SGHRS, CDR2 YFSETQ. CDR3 length: 19 residues. CDR3 region: CASSPRSTSGGIRTGELFF. The CDR3 DNA sequence: TGCGCCAGCAGCCCACGTTCGACTAGCGGGGGGATACGCACCGGGGAGCTGTTTTTT.

This chain uses TRBV6-2 or TRBV6-3 with TRBJ2-7; D perhaps matches TRBD2 (6 bases). Germline loops: CDR1 MNHEY, CDR2 SVGEGT. The CDR3 totals 17 residues. Between the trimmed V and J ends, which lost 2 bases and 0 bases, there was a span of 17 bases. In DNA, the CDR3 is TGTGCCAGCAGTTACGAGGCTTGGGAGGAAAGCTCCTACGAGCAGTACTTC. This encodes CASSYEAWEESSYEQYF.

This chain connects TRBV15 to TRBJ2-4; 8 positions agree with TRBD2. CDR1 and CDR2 from the germline V gene are LNHNV and YYDKDF (reference sequence). The CDR3 spans 17 residues. With 0 bases clipped from V and 0 bases from J, the junction kept 4 bases outside the gene matches. This chain's CDR3 is CATSRETAGVAKNIQYF. As DNA, the CDR3 is TGTGCCACCAGCAGAGAAACAGCGGGAGTAGCCAAAAACATTCAGTACTTC.

The rearrangement joins TRBV19 to TRBJ2-1; unclear D gene. V lost 1 base and J 0 bases, leaving 4 bases between the germline ends. The CDR3 is made up of 14 amino acids. Per the germline V gene, CDR1 is LNHDA and CDR2 is SQIVND (reference sequence). As DNA, the CDR3 is TGTGCCAGTAGTATAGTGAGCTCCTACAATGAGCAGTTCTTC. This codes for CASSIVSSYNEQFF.

The chain employs TRBV5-6 and TRBJ1-2; TRBD1 matches at 10 bases. Germline assignment: CDR1 SGHDT and CDR2 YYEEEE. This CDR3 comprises 15 residues. Unmatched junction bases numbered 7, after V lost 4 bases and J lost 4 bases. Here the CDR3 reads CASSLRTGGGYGYTF. DNA of the CDR3: TGTGCCAGCAGCCTACGGACAGGGGGTGGCTATGGCTACACCTTC.

The chain employs TRBV6-5 and TRBJ1-1; D uncertain. The CDR3 totals 10 residues. CDR1 is MNHEY and CDR2 is SVGAGI in the germline V gene. With 8 bases removed from V and 5 bases from J, the gap between germline ends came to 6 bases. The CDR3 sequence is CASGRTEAFF. Written as DNA, the CDR3 is TGTGCCAGCGGCAGAACTGAAGCTTTCTTT.

This clone was seen a few times. The rearrangement joins TRBV18 to TRBJ1-1, with D unresolved. CDR1 KGHSH and CDR2 LQKENI come from the germline V gene. Trimming stripped 2 bases from V and 6 bases from J, with 7 bases between. The CDR3 has 12 amino acids. CDR3 nucleotides: TGTGCCAGCTCACCAGTTTCGTCTGAAGCTTTCTTT. It specifies CASSPVSSEAFF.

The chain employs TRBV15 and TRBJ2-3; 7 nucleotides align to TRBD2. The J segment lost 6 bases and the V segment lost 0 bases, leaving 6 bases of the junction unmatched. Germline CDR1 reads LNHNV; CDR2 reads YYDKDF (reference sequence). This CDR3 is built from 15 residues. The CDR3 is CATSRDRDYADTQYF. The CDR3, as DNA: TGTGCCACCAGCAGAGATCGGGACTATGCGGATACGCAGTATTTT. Together with reference TRBV15 and TRBJ2-3, the CDR3 gives the full variable domain: DAMVIQNPRYQVTQFGKPVTLSCSQTLNHNVMYWYQQKSSQAPKLLFHYYDKDFNNEADTPDNFQSRRPNTSFCFLDIRSPGLGDTAMYLCATSRDRDYADTQYFGPGTRLTVL.

The chain carries TRBV7-2 and TRBJ2-5; TRBD2 might be the D (6 bases). The length of the CDR3 is 13 residues. Per germline, CDR1 SGHTA and CDR2 FQGNSA. V was clipped by 5 bases and J by 10 bases, with 17 bases between them. The CDR3 DNA reads as TGTGCCAGCAGCCTTCAGCCGGGGGATAGCCAGTACTTC. This encodes CASSLQPGDSQYF.

The chain combines TRBV7-2 with TRBJ1-1, with D unresolved. Germline V gene sequence: CDR1 SGHTA, CDR2 FQGNSA. The CDR3 loop spans 18 amino acids. The germline V and J ends were trimmed by 4 bases and 3 bases, with 24 bases remaining between them. The CDR3 loop is CASSSEPGLLKGDTEAFF. Here the CDR3 DNA reads TGTGCCAGCAGCTCAGAACCAGGCCTCTTAAAGGGAGACACTGAAGCTTTCTTT. Based on the CDR3 plus reference TRBV7-2 and TRBJ1-1, the full variable domain is GAGVSQSPSNKVTEKGKDVELRCDPISGHTALYWYRQSLGQGLEFLIYFQGNSAPDKSGLPSDRFSAERTGGSVSTLTIQRTQQEDSAVYLCASSSEPGLLKGDTEAFFGQGTRLTVV.

The rearrangement uses TRBV10-3 and TRBJ2-7, with 16 bases aligning to TRBD2. Germline V gene data show CDR1 as ENHRY and CDR2 as SYGVKD. CDR3 length: 17 amino acids. V was pared by 3 bases and J by 5 bases, with 7 bases of the junction left unmatched. The CDR3 sequence: CAISELGLAGGAHEQYF. The CDR3 DNA sequence: TGTGCCATCAGTGAACTGGGACTAGCGGGGGGGGCCCACGAGCAGTACTTC.

This rearrangement joins TRBV14 to TRBJ2-5; D might be TRBD1 (5 bases). V lost 1 base to trimming and J lost 5 bases, with 8 bases between them. Germline CDR1 SGHDN, CDR2 FVKESK. CDR3 length equals 13 residues. The CDR3 protein is CASSQVWGETQYF. For the CDR3, the DNA is TGTGCCAGCAGCCAAGTGTGGGGCGAGACCCAGTACTTC.

The genes are TRBV7-2 and TRBJ1-1; perhaps TRBD1 as D (5 bases). V lost 6 bases and J lost 4, with 12 bases in between. This CDR3 spans 13 amino acids. Germline CDR1 and CDR2: SGHTA and FQGNSA. This CDR3 is CASRERRGTEAFF. The DNA of the CDR3 is TGTGCCAGCAGAGAAAGGAGGGGCACTGAAGCTTTCTTT. Variable domain in full (rest from reference TRBV7-2 and TRBJ1-1): GAGVSQSPSNKVTEKGKDVELRCDPISGHTALYWYRQSLGQGLEFLIYFQGNSAPDKSGLPSDRFSAERTGGSVSTLTIQRTQQEDSAVYLCASRERRGTEAFFGQGTRLTVV.

The chain links TRBV27 to TRBJ1-5, with D tentatively TRBD1 (5 bases). This CDR3 is 15 amino acids long. Germline CDR1 is MNHEY and CDR2 is SMNVEV (reference sequence). Trimming left V 2 bases short and J 1 base short, with 9 bases between. The CDR3 reads CASSLGGWSNQPQHF. CDR3 coding DNA: TGTGCCAGCAGTTTAGGGGGGTGGAGCAATCAGCCCCAGCATTTT.

The V call is TRBV11-2, the J call TRBJ2-7, with TRBD2 identical over 11 bases. The CDR3 extends over 18 amino acids. The germline V gene has CDR1 SGHAT and CDR2 FQNNGV. The trim removed 5 bases at V and 1 base at J, leaving 13 bases unmatched. CDR3 amino acids: CASSLGLAGGPPSYEQYF. Written as DNA, the CDR3 is TGTGCCAGCAGCCTGGGGCTAGCGGGGGGCCCACCTTCCTACGAGCAGTACTTC. The complete variable domain, with remaining parts taken from reference TRBV11-2 and TRBJ2-7, reads EAGVAQSPRYKIIEKRQSVAFWCNPISGHATLYWYQQILGQGPKLLIQFQNNGVVDDSQLPKDRFSAERLKGVDSTLKIQPAKLEDSAVYLCASSLGLAGGPPSYEQYFGPGTRLTVT.

The chain joins TRBV19 to TRBJ2-7, with D maybe TRBD1 (5 bases). V was shortened by 5 bases and J by 4 bases, with 15 bases between the two germline ends. Germline-derived CDR1 and CDR2 are LNHDA and SQIVND (reference sequence). The CDR3 covers 14 residues. DNA for the CDR3: TGTGCCAGTAGTCCGACGACAGTAAGTTACGAGCAGTACTTC. It translates to CASSPTTVSYEQYF.

The gene calls are TRBV11-2 and TRBJ2-3; D is unclear. Germline V gene sequence: CDR1 SGHAT, CDR2 FQNNGV. This CDR3 region has 14 residues. With 5 bases removed from V and 1 base from J, the gap between germline ends came to 10 bases. The CDR3 sequence is CASSDERRTDTQYF. The CDR3 coding sequence is TGTGCCAGCAGCGATGAGAGGCGCACAGATACGCAGTATTTT.

The chain couples TRBV5-1 to TRBJ2-7; possibly TRBD1 for D (5 bases). The CDR3 is 14 residues long. Germline loops: CDR1 SGHRS, CDR2 YFSETQ. The V end lost 0 bases, the J end lost 0 bases, and 7 bases lay between the germline ends. CDR3 region: CASSLDRFSYEQYF. CDR3 coding DNA: TGCGCCAGCAGCTTGGACAGGTTCTCCTACGAGCAGTACTTC. Supplemented by reference TRBV5-1 and TRBJ2-7, the full variable domain reads KAGVTQTPRYLIKTRGQQVTLSCSPISGHRSVSWYQQTPGQGLQFLFEYFSETQRNKGNFPGRFSGRQFSNSRSEMNVSTLELGDSALYLCASSLDRFSYEQYFGPGTRLTVT.

J is TRBJ2-7 and V is TRBV13; 8 nucleotides align to TRBD2. This CDR3 has 14 amino acids. Losses at the gene ends were 4 bases for V and 0 bases for J; bases not matched to a gene: 2. CDR1 and CDR2 from the germline V gene are PRHDT and FYEKMQ (reference sequence). The CDR3 nucleotides are TGTGCCAGCAGCTCGGGGGGGAACTCCTACGAGCAGTACTTC. Translated: CASSSGGNSYEQYF.

This rearrangement joins TRBV7-2 to TRBJ1-2; D is unresolved. V dropped 2 bases and J dropped 4 bases, with 8 bases sitting between them. This CDR3 region has 13 residues. CDR1 is SGHTA, CDR2 FQGNSA, per germline. CDR3 loop: CASSLKGGYGYTF. The CDR3 region has the DNA TGTGCCAGCAGCTTAAAAGGAGGCTATGGCTACACCTTC.

The CDR3 coding sequence is TGTGCCAGCAGCCACCACATAGCGGGAGCCCCAGATACGCAGTATTTT. This translates into CASSHHIAGAPDTQYF. V usage is TRBV3-1 (or the pseudogene TRBV3-2) and J usage is TRBJ2-3; 9 bases are shared with TRBD2. Trimming at V came to 3 bases and at J to 4 bases, leaving 8 bases not matched to a gene. This CDR3 is built from 16 residues. The germline gives CDR1 LGHDT, CDR2 YNNKEL (reference sequence).

The chain carries TRBV7-3 and TRBJ2-2; D might be TRBD1 (6 bases). Germline CDR1 SGHTA, CDR2 FQGTGA. The CDR3 contains 15 residues. Trimming removed 6 bases at V and 4 bases at J, with 15 bases between. In DNA form, the CDR3 reads TGTGCCAGCAGACAGGGCCCTCCGGGCACCGGGGAGCTGTTTTTT. Amino acid sequence: CASRQGPPGTGELFF.

This clone was recorded only once. The rearrangement uses TRBV15 and TRBJ2-7; 14 nucleotides match TRBD2. Germline CDR1 reads LNHNV; CDR2 reads YYDKDF (reference sequence). The V segment lost 2 bases and the J segment 3 bases; nucleotides outside the gene matches: 3. The CDR3 is 16 amino acids. The CDR3 DNA sequence: TGTGCCACCAGCAGACCGACTAGCGGGAGGGTCTACGAGCAGTACTTC. It specifies CATSRPTSGRVYEQYF. Full variable domain (remainder filled in from reference TRBV15 and TRBJ2-7): DAMVIQNPRYQVTQFGKPVTLSCSQTLNHNVMYWYQQKSSQAPKLLFHYYDKDFNNEADTPDNFQSRRPNTSFCFLDIRSPGLGDTAMYLCATSRPTSGRVYEQYFGPGTRLTVT.

This sequence joins TRBV5-6 and TRBJ1-5; possible D gene TRBD1, 6 bases. CDR3 length equals 19 residues. V lost 3 bases and J lost 0, with 22 bases in between. Looked up from germline, CDR1 is SGHDT and CDR2 is YYEEEE. The CDR3 here is CASSSGGRSSILSNQPQHF. CDR3 in DNA: TGTGCCAGCAGCTCTGGGGGCAGATCATCAATCCTTAGCAATCAGCCCCAGCATTTT.

The chain combines TRBV7-9 with TRBJ2-7; D might be TRBD1 (6 bases). The CDR3 is made up of 15 amino acids. The germline V gene encodes CDR1 SEHNR and CDR2 FQNEAQ (reference sequence). The V gene lost 5 bases and the J gene lost 5 bases, with 19 bases spanning the gap. In DNA form, the CDR3 reads TGTGCCAGCAGCGGGGAACAGGGATTTGTCCACGAGCAGTACTTC. Encoded protein: CASSGEQGFVHEQYF.